These 17 T cell receptor beta chains were sequenced from one sample in a study of multiple sclerosis patients with progressive multifocal leukoencephalopathy. Time point noted: time of PML onset. TCRdb keeps only in-frame clones here, not all; method: immunoSEQ multiplex PCR. This sample yields about 30,000 clones, of which approximately 85% are seen a single time; around 12% belongs to the top ten. The starting material was PBMCs, obtained from a patient treated with natalizumab. Receptors originate from a young woman with progressive multifocal leukoencephalopathy.

The chain links TRBV6-5 to TRBJ1-6, with TRBD1 matching over 8 bases. The germline V gene has CDR1 MNHEY and CDR2 SVGAGI. Trimming removed 4 bases from V and 9 bases from J; junction bases left unmatched: 8. This CDR3 has 15 residues. CDR3 DNA sequence: TGTGCCAGCAGTTGGGACAGGACAGGGTCTTCACCCCTCCACTTT. Its translation: CASSWDRTGSSPLHF.

The gene calls are TRBV7-2 and TRBJ2-2, with TRBD2 identical over 9 bases. This CDR3 is 16 amino acids long. CDR1 and CDR2 (germline): SGHTA, FQGNSA. The junction had 12 bases not matched to a gene; V was cut back by 5 bases and J by 8 bases. The CDR3 spells CASSAYSAGGLGELFF. In DNA form, the CDR3 reads TGTGCCAGCAGCGCCTACAGTGCGGGGGGGCTGGGGGAGCTGTTTTTT. Using reference TRBV7-2 and TRBJ2-2 for the parts outside the CDR3, the full variable domain is GAGVSQSPSNKVTEKGKDVELRCDPISGHTALYWYRQSLGQGLEFLIYFQGNSAPDKSGLPSDRFSAERTGGSVSTLTIQRTQQEDSAVYLCASSAYSAGGLGELFFGEGSRLTVL.

This clone was seen a handful of times. V gene TRBV6-1 combines with J gene TRBJ2-2, with 12 bases lining up with TRBD2. J gave up 4 bases and V 6 bases, and 3 bases lay outside the gene matches. There are 15 residues in the CDR3. The germline CDR1 and CDR2 sequences are MNHNS and SASEGT. CDR3 sequence: CASRRLAGATGELFF. The CDR3 DNA reads TGTGCCAGCAGGAGACTAGCGGGAGCCACCGGGGAGCTGTTTTTT.

The rearrangement uses TRBV7-9 and TRBJ2-1; 9 positions agree with TRBD2. Per the germline V gene, CDR1 is SEHNR and CDR2 is FQNEAQ (reference sequence). The J segment lost 4 bases and the V segment lost 0 bases, leaving 1 base of the junction unmatched. The CDR3 extends over 15 amino acids. CDR3 in DNA: TGTGCCAGCAGCTTAGCGGGACTAGCATACAATGAGCAGTTCTTC. This translates into CASSLAGLAYNEQFF.

CDR3: CASSTRRETSTDTQYF. The CDR3, as DNA: TGTGCCAGCAGCACAAGGCGGGAGACGAGCACAGATACGCAGTATTTT. The genes are TRBV5-6 and TRBJ2-3, with 7 positions matching TRBD2. The CDR3 consists of 16 residues. Trimming at V came to 4 bases and at J to 0 bases, leaving 8 bases not matched to a gene. Germline loops: CDR1 SGHDT, CDR2 YYEEEE.

This chain links TRBV5-1 with TRBJ2-3; 11 bases agree with TRBD2. Losses at the gene ends were 4 bases for V and 0 bases for J; bases not matched to a gene: 4. The CDR3 extends over 16 amino acids. The germline gives CDR1 SGHRS, CDR2 YFSETQ. The CDR3 region is CASSPGLAESTDTQYF. The CDR3 bases are TGCGCCAGCAGCCCGGGACTAGCGGAAAGCACAGATACGCAGTATTTT.

On this clone: A read error may account for a junction end that differs from germline. The V and J genes are TRBV4-1 and TRBJ1-6; tentative D call: TRBD1 (5 bases). Germline CDR1 is MGHRA and CDR2 is YSYEKL. The CDR3 totals 15 residues. CDR3 sequence reads: CASSQDPRGDSPLHF. Here the CDR3 DNA reads TGTGCCAGCAGCCAAGACCCCAGAGGGGATTCACCCCTCCACTTT.

The chain recombines TRBV7-2 with TRBJ1-2, with D unresolved. The germline V gene encodes CDR1 SGHTA and CDR2 FQGNSA. Trimming pared 5 bases from V and 0 bases from J, leaving 10 bases between. The CDR3 contains 14 residues. CDR3 coding DNA: TGTGCCAGCAGCCACGGCAGCACTAACTATGGCTACACCTTC. Translated: CASSHGSTNYGYTF.

V gene TRBV4-3 combines with J gene TRBJ2-7, with D hard to call. Trimming cost V 0 bases and J 7 bases, with 10 bases left between them. The CDR3 is 13 amino acids. CDR1 LGHNA and CDR2 YSLEER come from the germline V gene. This CDR3 reads CASSQDLPGEQYF. The DNA for the CDR3 is TGCGCCAGCAGCCAAGATCTCCCCGGGGAGCAGTACTTC.

This clone was picked up a small number of times. V is TRBV19 and J is TRBJ2-7; TRBD1 matches 7 bases. Trimming removed 1 base from V and 3 bases from J; junction bases left unmatched: 3. The CDR3 loop spans 14 amino acids. Germline V gene data show CDR1 as LNHDA and CDR2 as SQIVND (reference sequence). The CDR3 DNA sequence: TGTGCCAGTAGTATAGGCAACAGGGGCTACGAGCAGTACTTC. It is translated as CASSIGNRGYEQYF.

V and J are TRBV5-4 and TRBJ2-5; D is unresolved. From germline, CDR1 is SGHNT and CDR2 YYREEE (reference sequence). There are 11 residues in the CDR3. V lost 6 bases, J lost 10 bases, and 13 bases lay in between. CDR3 nucleotides: TGTGCCAGCAACGGCGTAATAGACCAGTACTTC. Translating gives CASNGVIDQYF.

The genes are TRBV29-1 and TRBJ2-5; D gene unclear. Germline-derived CDR1 and CDR2 are SQVTM and ANQGSEA. The CDR3 totals 12 residues. The V gene lost 0 bases and the J gene lost 2 bases, with 4 bases spanning the gap. The CDR3 DNA reads as TGCAGCGTTGAAGAATGGCAAGAGACCCAGTACTTC. Protein: CSVEEWQETQYF.

This chain uses TRBV6-4 with TRBJ2-3; D gene uncertain. The CDR3 has 13 residues. CDR1 and CDR2 (germline): MRHNA, SNTAGT. Trimming removed 5 bases from V and 4 bases from J, with 10 bases in between. The chain's CDR3 is CASSTSPADTQYF. CDR3 bases: TGTGCCAGCAGTACCTCCCCTGCAGATACGCAGTATTTT.

This clone is labeled large. The chain has TRBV13 and TRBJ1-6; possible D gene TRBD1, 6 bases. V lost 2 bases to trimming and J lost 0 bases, with 11 bases between them. The length of the CDR3 is 17 residues. Germline V lookup: CDR1 PRHDT, CDR2 FYEKMQ (reference sequence). CDR3: CASSLLRGSSYNSPLHF. Written as DNA, the CDR3 is TGTGCCAGCAGCTTATTGAGGGGGAGCTCCTATAATTCACCCCTCCACTTT.

The rearrangement links TRBV7-9 to TRBJ2-1; D is ambiguous. CDR1 is SEHNR and CDR2 is FQNEAQ in the germline V gene (reference sequence). The CDR3 runs 14 residues. Trimming cost V 5 bases and J 3 bases, with 11 bases left between them. CDR3 in DNA: TGTGCCAGCAGCCTTGAAGGGCTCTACAATGAGCAGTTCTTC. This sequence encodes CASSLEGLYNEQFF.

The chain joins TRBV30 to TRBJ1-1; no clear D gene. CDR1 is GTSNPN and CDR2 is SVGIG in the germline V gene (reference sequence). There are 13 residues in the CDR3. The V end was cut by 1 base, the J end by 1 base, with 7 bases between. In DNA form, the CDR3 reads TGTGCCTGGAGTGAAGGATGGAACACTGAAGCTTTCTTT. Amino acids: CAWSEGWNTEAFF.

The chain uses TRBV27 and TRBJ2-1, with 10 positions matching TRBD2. The V and J ends lost 6 bases and 6 bases, in that order; junction bases with no gene match: 11. The CDR3 spans 16 residues. In germline, CDR1 is MNHEY, CDR2 SMNVEV (reference sequence). CDR3 in DNA: TGTGCCAGCAGACATGGAGCGGCTAGCGGGGGCAATGAGCAGTTCTTC. Translating it yields CASRHGAASGGNEQFF.